The text below deals with one T cell receptor (beta chain). What it binds is not known. Unmatched junction bases numbered 6, after V lost 4 bases and J lost 8 bases. Germline V CDR1 and CDR2: SGHRS, YFSETQ. The CDR3 length is 14 residues. These data are taken from a study of response to subunit inactivated influenza vaccine. Study-wide findings and caveats: With each seasonal influenza vaccination, the authors suggested, few new T cells are recruited.

TCRdb re-derived calls from the RT-PCR reads in MiXCR, one entry per CDR3 protein. The table shows hundreds of thousands of distinct CDR3 sequences, with roughly 10% occurring only once. The sequencing here drew on PBMCs from blood, taken on the day of vaccination. This chain joins TRBV5-1 and TRBJ1-6, with 7 bases fitting TRBD1. This clonotype was obtained from a man aged 50 to 59 who received an inactivated influenza vaccine. This CDR3 is CASSPGGLDSPLHF. CDR3 coding DNA: TGCGCCAGCAGCCCAGGGGGTTTGGATTCACCCCTCCACTTT.